These 13 T cell receptor beta chains originate from one sample sequenced in a study of PD-L1 blockade in urothelial cancer. Generated by immunoSEQ multiplex PCR, the TCRdb table keeps only in-frame clones and is missing some. The table records some 74,000 clones, around four fifths of them present only once. The sample's time point: pretreatment peripheral blood. This material consisted of PBMCs, taken around atezolizumab (anti-PD-L1) treatment. Source of these receptors: a man aged 35-49 years with urothelial cancer.

The chain links TRBV6-5 to TRBJ2-3; TRBD1 aligns across 7 bases. The CDR3 is 15 residues long. Germline CDR1 and CDR2: MNHEY and SVGAGI. Trimming cost V 6 bases and J 0 bases; bases outside gene matches: 6. CDR3 protein: CASRLTGRSTDTQYF. CDR3 bases: TGTGCCAGCAGGTTGACAGGGCGTAGCACAGATACGCAGTATTTT.

The gene calls are TRBV9 and TRBJ1-5, with D perhaps matching TRBD1 (5 bases). Germline-derived CDR1 and CDR2 are SGDLS and YYNGEE. Between the trimmed V and J ends, which lost 0 bases and 5 bases, there was a span of 12 bases. The CDR3 consists of 15 residues. CDR3 protein: CASSVGGTSYQPQHF. The CDR3 DNA reads as TGTGCCAGCAGCGTAGGCGGGACTTCCTATCAGCCCCAGCATTTT.

The gene calls are TRBV21-1 and TRBJ2-7; the D segment call TRBD2 is taken from the table without a DNA check. TRBV21-1 is classified as a pseudogene. The CDR3 consists of 17 residues. CDR3 sequence: CASSKIGRREALYEQYF. The CDR3 nucleotides are TGTGCCAGCAGCAAGATTGGGAGGCGGGAGGCCCTTTACGAGCAGTACTTC.

This chain links TRBV5-8 with TRBJ2-1; D perhaps matches TRBD2 (6 bases). The CDR3 is made up of 14 amino acids. CDR1 is SGHTS and CDR2 is YDEGEE in the germline V gene. V lost 4 bases to trimming and J lost 7 bases, with 15 bases between them. The DNA of the CDR3 is TGTGCCAGCAGCGGAGGGACCACACTAAATGAGCAGTTCTTC. This gives the protein CASSGGTTLNEQFF. The full variable domain, rest sourced from reference TRBV5-8 and TRBJ2-1, is EAGVTQSPTHLIKTRGQQATLRCSPISGHTSVYWYQQALGLGLQFLLWYDEGEERNRGNFPPRFSGRQFPNYSSELNVNALELEDSALYLCASSGGTTLNEQFFGPGTRLTVL.

The V call is TRBV6-5, the J call TRBJ1-1; 10 bases align to TRBD1. CDR3 length equals 14 residues. Germline V CDR1 and CDR2: MNHEY, SVGAGI. J lost 4 bases, V lost 7 bases, and 6 bases had no gene match. The CDR3 nucleotides read TGTGCCAGCACCGGGACAGGGGCGCCCACTGAAGCTTTCTTT. Residues: CASTGTGAPTEAFF.

The chain couples TRBV15 to TRBJ1-3, with no clear D. The CDR3 spans 15 residues. The germline CDR1 and CDR2 sequences are LNHNV and YYDKDF (reference sequence). V lost 1 base to trimming and J lost 0 bases, with 7 bases between them. CDR3 region: CATSRARLSGNTIYF. The CDR3 nucleotides are TGTGCCACCAGCAGAGCTCGACTCTCTGGAAACACCATATATTTT.

The chain has TRBV15 and TRBJ1-1; D call uncertain. The CDR3 is 14 amino acids. V shed 2 bases and J shed 1 base, with 8 bases lying between them. Per the germline V gene, CDR1 is LNHNV and CDR2 is YYDKDF (reference sequence). CDR3 nucleotides: TGTGCCACCAGCAGACCCGCAGGGAACACTGAAGCTTTCTTT. Encoded protein: CATSRPAGNTEAFF. Full variable domain (remainder filled in from reference TRBV15 and TRBJ1-1): DAMVIQNPRYQVTQFGKPVTLSCSQTLNHNVMYWYQQKSSQAPKLLFHYYDKDFNNEADTPDNFQSRRPNTSFCFLDIRSPGLGDTAMYLCATSRPAGNTEAFFGQGTRLTVV.

The V gene is TRBV5-1, the J gene TRBJ2-1; no firm D call. The germline V gene has CDR1 SGHRS and CDR2 YFSETQ. V was clipped by 3 bases and J by 0 bases, with 13 bases between them. The CDR3 runs to 16 residues. CDR3 region: CASSSQASLSYNEQFF. The CDR3 DNA follows: TGCGCCAGCAGCTCGCAAGCTAGTCTCTCCTACAATGAGCAGTTCTTC. Full variable domain (missing parts from reference TRBV5-1 and TRBJ2-1): KAGVTQTPRYLIKTRGQQVTLSCSPISGHRSVSWYQQTPGQGLQFLFEYFSETQRNKGNFPGRFSGRQFSNSRSEMNVSTLELGDSALYLCASSSQASLSYNEQFFGPGTRLTVL.

V gene TRBV7-8 combines with J gene TRBJ2-7; a possible D gene is TRBD1 (6 bases). CDR1 and CDR2 from the germline V gene are SGHVS and FQNEAQ. The CDR3 is 15 residues long. V lost 1 base, J lost 4 bases, and 14 bases lay in between. In DNA form, the CDR3 reads TGTGCCAGCAGCTTAGTACGAGACAGGAATTACGAGCAGTACTTC. This gives the protein CASSLVRDRNYEQYF.

V is TRBV13 and J is TRBJ2-1, with 13 bases lining up with TRBD2. The CDR3 runs 14 residues. Germline trimming cut 6 bases from V and 7 bases from J; bases unmatched to any gene: 3. Germline V gives CDR1 PRHDT, CDR2 FYEKMQ (reference sequence). The CDR3 loop is CASRAGLAGNEQFF. Written as DNA, the CDR3 is TGTGCCAGCAGGGCGGGACTAGCGGGAAATGAGCAGTTCTTC.

Many counts were recorded for this clone. The genes are TRBV2 and TRBJ2-5, with a weak D call TRBD2 (6 bases). The germline V gene encodes CDR1 SNHLY and CDR2 FYNNEI. Deletions cut 8 bases from V and 1 base from J, with 8 bases between. This CDR3 is built from 12 residues. The DNA for the CDR3 is TGTGCCAGCGGGAGGCTCCAAGAGACCCAGTACTTC. This codes for CASGRLQETQYF.

This clone was counted a few times. The V gene is TRBV28, the J gene TRBJ2-2; TRBD1 matches at 9 bases. J gave up 6 bases and V 4 bases, and 12 bases lay outside the gene matches. The CDR3 sequence is 17 residues long. CDR1 and CDR2 from the germline V gene are MDHEN and SYDVKM. CDR3 loop: CASSSYPGTGRSGELFF. The CDR3 DNA follows: TGTGCCAGCAGTTCCTACCCCGGGACAGGGAGGTCCGGGGAGCTGTTTTTT.

This clone came up a few times. This chain uses TRBV20-1 with TRBJ1-1; no clear D. CDR1 is DFQATT and CDR2 is SNEGSKA in the germline V gene (reference sequence). This CDR3 region has 11 residues. CDR3 amino acids: CSRRMNTEAFF. DNA of the CDR3: TGCAGCCGGCGGATGAACACTGAAGCTTTCTTT.